These 27 T cell receptor beta chains originate from one sample sequenced in a study of blood T cell repertoires in COVID-19. The assay was immunoSEQ multiplex PCR, and TCRdb's table has in-frame clones only and misses some. The data contain about 81,000 clones, 82% of them singletons. The sample taken for sequencing was peripheral blood. The receptors were gathered from a human donor in a cohort sampled during active COVID-19.

In DNA, the CDR3 is TGCGCCAGCAGCTTCACCGGGACAGACTACACCGGGGAGCTGTTTTTT. Protein sequence: CASSFTGTDYTGELFF. The chain is built from TRBV5-1 and TRBJ2-2, with 7 bases matching TRBD1. Per the germline V gene, CDR1 is SGHRS and CDR2 is YFSETQ. The length of the CDR3 is 16 residues. J gave up 3 bases and V 2 bases, and 7 bases lay outside the gene matches. Complete variable domain (other parts from reference TRBV5-1 and TRBJ2-2): KAGVTQTPRYLIKTRGQQVTLSCSPISGHRSVSWYQQTPGQGLQFLFEYFSETQRNKGNFPGRFSGRQFSNSRSEMNVSTLELGDSALYLCASSFTGTDYTGELFFGEGSRLTVL.

This chain connects TRBV19 to TRBJ2-6; TRBD2 aligns across 7 bases. The CDR3 is 16 amino acids. Germline-derived CDR1 and CDR2 are LNHDA and SQIVND (reference sequence). The V gene end was trimmed by 7 bases and the J gene end by 0 bases; junction bases not matched to a gene: 6. Written as DNA, the CDR3 is TGTGCCAGTAAAGAAGCGGGGAACTCTGGGGCCAACGTCCTGACTTTC. It specifies CASKEAGNSGANVLTF.

V is TRBV2 and J is TRBJ1-2; D gene ambiguous. Trimming took off 3 bases at V and 1 base at J, with 6 bases between the two ends. This CDR3 has 13 residues. Germline loops: CDR1 SNHLY, CDR2 FYNNEI. As DNA, the CDR3 is TGTGCCAGCAGTGAGTCGTTTAACTATGGCTACACCTTC. This sequence encodes CASSESFNYGYTF. The variable domain in full, completed from reference TRBV2 and TRBJ1-2, reads EPEVTQTPSHQVTQMGQEVILRCVPISNHLYFYWYRQILGQKVEFLVSFYNNEISEKSEIFDDQFSVERPDGSNFTLKIRSTKLEDSAMYFCASSESFNYGYTFGSGTRLTVV.

By frequency in the sample, this clone is medium-sized. The J gene is TRBJ2-7, the V gene TRBV2; TRBD1 is a possible D gene (5 bases). Trimming took off 7 bases at V and 8 bases at J, with 21 bases between the two ends. Germline lookup yields CDR1 SNHLY and CDR2 FYNNEI. The CDR3 length is 14 residues. CDR3 bases: TGTGCCAGCACAGAGACAGTTAACCCCCAGCAGCAGTACTTC. Translation gives CASTETVNPQQQYF. Full variable domain (remainder filled in from reference TRBV2 and TRBJ2-7): EPEVTQTPSHQVTQMGQEVILRCVPISNHLYFYWYRQILGQKVEFLVSFYNNEISEKSEIFDDQFSVERPDGSNFTLKIRSTKLEDSAMYFCASTETVNPQQQYFGPGTRLTVT.

V usage is TRBV12-5 and J usage is TRBJ1-3; D remains ambiguous. Trimming cost V 1 base and J 2 bases, with 12 bases left between them. The CDR3 runs to 16 residues. Germline CDR1 and CDR2: LGHNT and FRNRAP. CDR3 in amino acids: CASGLGQRLTGNTIYF. Written as DNA, the CDR3 is TGTGCTAGTGGTTTGGGGCAGCGACTCACTGGAAACACCATATATTTT.

The chain is built from TRBV7-2 and TRBJ1-2; D is uncertain. Germline V gene lookup returns CDR1 SGHTA and CDR2 FQGNSA. This CDR3 contains 17 residues. V lost 0 bases and J 1 base, leaving 15 bases between the germline ends. The CDR3 here is CASSLASAVHNNYGYTF. The CDR3 DNA sequence: TGTGCCAGCAGCTTAGCTAGCGCCGTCCACAATAACTATGGCTACACCTTC.

The V call is TRBV7-3, the J call TRBJ1-2; 10 nucleotides align to TRBD1. The CDR3 sequence is 15 residues long. The germline gives CDR1 SGHTA, CDR2 FQGTGA. V dropped 5 bases and J dropped 4; count of bases not matched to a gene: 7. This CDR3 is CASSPGQGISYGYTF. The CDR3, as DNA: TGTGCCAGCAGCCCGGGACAGGGGATATCCTATGGCTACACCTTC.

The genes are TRBV7-2 and TRBJ2-2, with D unresolved. The germline V gene encodes CDR1 SGHTA and CDR2 FQGNSA. The CDR3 length is 13 residues. Trimming removed 5 bases from V and 13 bases from J, with 17 bases in between. The CDR3 DNA sequence: TGTGCCAGCAGCGTTGGAGCCCCATCCGTGCTGTTTTTT. Its translation: CASSVGAPSVLFF.

The chain joins TRBV5-5 to TRBJ2-7; D is undetermined. The CDR3 length is 13 residues. The germline CDR1 and CDR2 sequences are SGHKS and YYEKEE (reference sequence). Trimming took 0 bases from V and 0 from J, leaving 4 bases between them. CDR3 loop: CASSLAGSYEQYF. The CDR3 DNA is TGTGCCAGCAGCTTGGCCGGCTCCTACGAGCAGTACTTC.

The chain uses TRBV3-1 (or the pseudogene TRBV3-2) and TRBJ1-1, with D possibly TRBD1 on 5 matching bases. With 0 bases removed from V and 7 bases from J, the gap between germline ends came to 15 bases. The germline CDR1 and CDR2 sequences are LGHDT and YNNKEL (reference sequence). There are 15 residues in the CDR3. The chain's CDR3 is CASSQDKSGRNEAFF. Written as DNA, the CDR3 is TGTGCCAGCAGCCAAGATAAGTCAGGGCGGAATGAAGCTTTCTTT.

This clone came up a few times. V usage is TRBV13 and J usage is TRBJ2-7, with TRBD1 identical over 8 bases. Looked up from germline, CDR1 is PRHDT and CDR2 is FYEKMQ (reference sequence). J lost 2 bases, V lost 6 bases, and 6 bases had no gene match. This CDR3 has 14 amino acids. The CDR3 DNA sequence: TGTGCCAGCAGACCCGACAGGGGAACCTACGAGCAGTACTTC. This translates into CASRPDRGTYEQYF.

The J gene is TRBJ1-1, the V gene TRBV19; TRBD1 matches 8 bases. The germline gives CDR1 LNHDA, CDR2 SQIVND (reference sequence). This CDR3 has 14 amino acids. V lost 3 bases to trimming and J lost 3 bases; unmatched junction nucleotides: 3. CDR3 region: CASSMQGAYTEAFF. CDR3 in DNA: TGTGCCAGTAGTATGCAGGGGGCATACACTGAAGCTTTCTTT.

The rearrangement uses TRBV5-1 and TRBJ1-2, with TRBD1 matching 8 bases. Germline CDR1 is SGHRS and CDR2 is YFSETQ. The CDR3 has 14 residues. With V trimmed by 2 bases and J by 7 bases, 7 bases remained unmatched. The CDR3 loop reads CASSFGQGGVGYTF. In DNA form, the CDR3 reads TGCGCCAGCAGCTTCGGACAGGGCGGTGTTGGCTACACCTTC.

This chain connects TRBV5-1 to TRBJ1-4; no firm D call. Trimming took off 0 bases at V and 2 bases at J, with 8 bases between the two ends. Germline V lookup: CDR1 SGHRS, CDR2 YFSETQ. The length of the CDR3 is 15 residues. The chain's CDR3 is CASSLARTTNEKLFF. The DNA for the CDR3 is TGCGCCAGCAGCTTGGCCAGAACCACTAATGAAAAACTGTTTTTT.

The J gene is TRBJ2-7, the V gene TRBV18; 7 bases are a match to TRBD1. J was trimmed by 2 bases and V by 0 bases; bases with no gene match: 1. This CDR3 spans 14 amino acids. Germline-derived CDR1 and CDR2 are KGHSH and LQKENI. For the CDR3, the DNA is TGTGCCAGCTCACCACCGACAGGGCCCTACGAGCAGTACTTC. Protein product: CASSPPTGPYEQYF.

The CDR3 loop is CASSLVPSPGQGSYEQYF. The CDR3 region has the DNA TGTGCCAGCAGCTTAGTCCCGTCACCGGGACAGGGATCCTACGAGCAGTACTTC. V gene TRBV7-6 combines with J gene TRBJ2-7; 9 nucleotides align to TRBD1. In germline, CDR1 is SGHVS, CDR2 FNYEAQ. This CDR3 contains 18 residues. V was clipped by 1 base and J by 1 base; unmatched bases: 11. Together with reference TRBV7-6 and TRBJ2-7, the CDR3 gives the full variable domain: GAGVSQSPRYKVTKRGQDVALRCDPISGHVSLYWYRQALGQGPEFLTYFNYEAQQDKSGLPNDRFSAERPEGSISTLTIQRTEQRDSAMYRCASSLVPSPGQGSYEQYFGPGTRLTVT.

The chain links TRBV3-1 (or the pseudogene TRBV3-2) to TRBJ1-3, with D uncertain. Germline CDR1 is LGHDT and CDR2 is YNNKEL (reference sequence). Trimming took off 2 bases at V and 0 bases at J, with 5 bases between the two ends. The CDR3 is made up of 14 amino acids. The CDR3 region is CASSQSSSGNTIYF. As DNA, the CDR3 is TGTGCCAGCAGCCAATCCAGCTCTGGAAACACCATATATTTT.

This clone was found once. This chain connects TRBV5-4 to TRBJ2-5; TRBD1 agrees at 7 bases. V lost 3 bases to trimming and J lost 3 bases; unmatched junction nucleotides: 5. The CDR3 totals 14 residues. Germline V CDR1 and CDR2: SGHNT, YYREEE (reference sequence). This chain's CDR3 is CASSYTGQEETQYF. CDR3 coding DNA: TGTGCCAGCAGCTACACCGGACAGGAAGAGACCCAGTACTTC.

The chain joins TRBV18 to TRBJ2-1, with 10 nucleotides matching TRBD1. The CDR3 has 17 residues. Germline V gene lookup returns CDR1 KGHSH and CDR2 LQKENI. Trimming cost V 4 bases and J 0 bases; bases outside gene matches: 6. CDR3 sequence: CASSRLRDRGSYNEQFF. Written as DNA, the CDR3 is TGTGCCAGCTCACGACTCAGGGACAGGGGCTCCTACAATGAGCAGTTCTTC.

V usage is TRBV5-4 and J usage is TRBJ1-1; D gene uncertain. V was pared by 0 bases and J by 1 base, with 7 bases between. CDR1 and CDR2 (germline): SGHNT, YYREEE (reference sequence). CDR3 length: 14 residues. CDR3 in DNA: TGTGCCAGCAGCTTGGACAGCTGGAACACTGAAGCTTTCTTT. Translating gives CASSLDSWNTEAFF.

The chain employs TRBV4-2 and TRBJ1-5; 7 positions match TRBD1. CDR3 size: 17 residues. The germline gives CDR1 LGHNA, CDR2 YNFKEQ. J gave up 7 bases and V 0 bases, and 12 bases lay outside the gene matches. CDR3: CASSQEGGQRGDQPQHF. The CDR3 nucleotides read TGTGCCAGCAGCCAAGAGGGGGGACAGCGGGGGGACCAGCCCCAGCATTTT.

The V and J genes are TRBV7-2 and TRBJ2-7, with D tentatively TRBD2 (5 bases). Germline loops: CDR1 SGHTA, CDR2 FQGNSA. This CDR3 is 15 amino acids long. Trimming took 7 bases from V and 3 from J, leaving 19 bases between them. CDR3: CASTLGSGEYYEQYF. CDR3 nucleotides: TGTGCCAGCACCCTTGGATCCGGGGAGTACTACGAGCAGTACTTC.

J is TRBJ2-7 and V is TRBV30, with 16 nucleotides matching TRBD2. The CDR3 loop spans 19 amino acids. CDR1 and CDR2 from the germline V gene are GTSNPN and SVGIG (reference sequence). The V and J ends lost 1 base and 5 bases, in that order; junction bases with no gene match: 14. The chain's CDR3 is CAWSGERGTSGGAAHEQYF. The CDR3 DNA sequence: TGTGCCTGGAGTGGAGAGAGAGGGACTAGCGGGGGGGCTGCTCACGAGCAGTACTTC.

The chain joins TRBV6-5 to TRBJ1-2, with TRBD1 matching over 8 bases. After removal of 7 bases from V and 6 bases from J, the junction contained 7 bases not matched to a gene. The V gene's germline CDR1 is MNHEY and CDR2 SVGAGI. The CDR3 is 13 residues long. In DNA, the CDR3 is TGTGCCAGCAAAGAAACAGGGGGGCATGGCTACACCTTC. Translating gives CASKETGGHGYTF.

The chain couples TRBV2 to TRBJ2-5, with 7 bases matching TRBD1. After removal of 4 bases from V and 2 bases from J, the junction contained 4 bases not matched to a gene. There are 14 residues in the CDR3. Germline CDR1 SNHLY, CDR2 FYNNEI. CDR3 sequence (DNA): TGTGCCAGCAGTGTCGGGACAGCACAAGAGACCCAGTACTTC. It codes for CASSVGTAQETQYF. The full variable domain, rest sourced from reference TRBV2 and TRBJ2-5, is EPEVTQTPSHQVTQMGQEVILRCVPISNHLYFYWYRQILGQKVEFLVSFYNNEISEKSEIFDDQFSVERPDGSNFTLKIRSTKLEDSAMYFCASSVGTAQETQYFGPGTRLLVL.

V usage is TRBV19 and J usage is TRBJ2-7; TRBD1 is a possible D gene (6 bases). V gave up 5 bases and J gave up 4 bases, with 18 bases separating them. Germline V lookup: CDR1 LNHDA, CDR2 SQIVND (reference sequence). This CDR3 has 15 residues. This CDR3 is CASSPWTDPLYEQYF. CDR3 coding DNA: TGTGCCAGTAGTCCGTGGACAGATCCCTTATACGAGCAGTACTTC.

The rearrangement uses TRBV9 and TRBJ1-2, with 7 bases that match TRBD1. Germline trimming cut 2 bases from V and 0 bases from J; bases unmatched to any gene: 1. CDR3 size: 14 residues. Germline-derived CDR1 and CDR2 are SGDLS and YYNGEE. The CDR3: CASSVGTANYGYTF. The CDR3 DNA follows: TGTGCCAGCAGCGTGGGGACAGCTAACTATGGCTACACCTTC.